Below, 25 T cell receptor beta chains from the same sample are listed, as sequenced in a study of a mutant IDH1 vaccine in newly diagnosed glioma. The time point is: baseline, week 1 (first vaccination visit). Treatment of the sample: pre-vaccination baseline after standard-of-care therapy. Measured with immunoSEQ multiplex PCR; TCRdb has only the in-frame clones, and not every one. The sample records about 35,000 clones, about 80% being singletons. The sample consisted of peripheral blood mononuclear cells (PBMCs), taken from a glioma patient treated with radiotherapy, temozolomide or both. The receptor set was obtained from a man in his fifties with glioma. Some clones in this sample may be carry-over from other donors' samples.

The CDR3: CASSSGSSPLSGNTIYF. The CDR3 DNA sequence: TGTGCCAGCAGTTCTGGGAGTTCCCCCCTCTCTGGAAACACCATATATTTT. The J gene is TRBJ1-3, the V gene TRBV5-8; D unresolved. V was pared by 5 bases and J by 0 bases, with 18 bases between. Looked up from germline, CDR1 is SGHTS and CDR2 is YDEGEE. The CDR3 runs 17 residues.

This chain joins TRBV6-5 and TRBJ1-2; D uncertain. The CDR3 sequence is 15 residues long. Germline V CDR1 and CDR2: MNHEY, SVGAGI. Trimming pared 5 bases from V and 2 bases from J, leaving 15 bases between. This CDR3 is CASSLRRTENYGYTF. In DNA, the CDR3 is TGTGCCAGCAGTCTTCGCCGGACGGAAAACTATGGCTACACCTTC.

The rearrangement uses TRBV5-1 and TRBJ2-7; D gene ambiguous. The CDR3 loop spans 12 amino acids. V was shortened by 0 bases and J by 2 bases, with 3 bases between the two germline ends. Germline CDR1 reads SGHRS; CDR2 reads YFSETQ. This CDR3 reads CASSLDAYEQYF. The DNA of the CDR3 is TGCGCCAGCAGCTTGGATGCCTACGAGCAGTACTTC.

The chain recombines TRBV7-6 with TRBJ1-1, with no clear D. The CDR3 totals 13 residues. V lost 7 bases and J 2 bases, leaving 11 bases between the germline ends. CDR1 and CDR2 (germline): SGHVS, FNYEAQ. The CDR3 sequence: CASTKGFNTEAFF. CDR3 DNA: TGTGCCAGCACCAAAGGGTTTAACACTGAAGCTTTCTTT. The full variable domain, with the rest looked up from reference TRBV7-6 and TRBJ1-1, is GAGVSQSPRYKVTKRGQDVALRCDPISGHVSLYWYRQALGQGPEFLTYFNYEAQQDKSGLPNDRFSAERPEGSISTLTIQRTEQRDSAMYRCASTKGFNTEAFFGQGTRLTVV.

This clone was seen a handful of times. V gene TRBV11-2 combines with J gene TRBJ2-1, with TRBD2 identical over 10 bases. After removal of 4 bases from V and 1 base from J, the junction contained 4 bases not matched to a gene. Germline CDR1 SGHAT, CDR2 FQNNGV. CDR3 length: 16 amino acids. The CDR3: CASSSSSGSSYNEQFF. The CDR3 DNA reads as TGTGCCAGCAGCTCCTCTAGCGGGAGTTCCTACAATGAGCAGTTCTTC.

V and J are TRBV4-2 and TRBJ2-7; the D gene is possibly TRBD2 (5 bases). With 6 bases removed from V and 4 bases from J, the gap between germline ends came to 16 bases. The CDR3 is 14 residues long. CDR1 and CDR2 from the germline V gene are LGHNA and YNFKEQ. The CDR3: CASSLTEEAYEQYF. CDR3 coding DNA: TGTGCCAGCAGTCTGACGGAGGAGGCTTACGAGCAGTACTTC.

The rearrangement uses TRBV14 and TRBJ1-1; D might be TRBD1 (6 bases). The germline gives CDR1 SGHDN, CDR2 FVKESK. This CDR3 is built from 14 residues. V was trimmed by 4 bases and J by 10 bases, leaving 19 bases between them. The CDR3 nucleotides read TGTGCCAGCAGCCCGATCGGGACATCGCTGGGAGCTTTCTTT. This encodes CASSPIGTSLGAFF.

The chain couples TRBV28 to TRBJ1-4; no clear D. Trimming took off 5 bases at V and 8 bases at J, with 6 bases between the two ends. CDR3 length equals 11 residues. In germline, CDR1 is MDHEN, CDR2 SYDVKM. The CDR3 sequence is CASSEIEKLFF. CDR3 nucleotides: TGTGCCAGCAGTGAGATCGAAAAACTGTTTTTT.

This clone has a single count. The chain couples TRBV5-1 to TRBJ1-1; 7 bases line up with TRBD1. After removal of 0 bases from V and 3 bases from J, the junction contained 5 bases not matched to a gene. Germline V CDR1 and CDR2: SGHRS, YFSETQ. CDR3 size: 15 residues. Here the CDR3 DNA reads TGCGCCAGCAGCTTGGTGCAGGGGGAGTACACTGAAGCTTTCTTT. Translated, it gives CASSLVQGEYTEAFF.

CDR3 sequence (DNA): TGTGCCAGCAGTTCGACCTCTGTGCCCGGGGAGCTGTTTTTT. It specifies CASSSTSVPGELFF. This chain connects TRBV7-9 to TRBJ2-2; no clear D gene. Germline CDR1 is SEHNR and CDR2 is FQNEAQ (reference sequence). The ends were cut back, 6 bases at V and 6 bases at J, with 14 bases in the middle. This CDR3 region has 14 residues.

This clone was seen a handful of times. The genes are TRBV2 and TRBJ2-7; D not certain. Germline V gene sequence: CDR1 SNHLY, CDR2 FYNNEI. Trimming pared 6 bases from V and 5 bases from J, leaving 11 bases between. The CDR3 runs 12 residues. The CDR3 nucleotides are TGTGCCAGCAGATTCGTCCAGAACGAGCAGTACTTC. Its translation: CASRFVQNEQYF. Combining the CDR3 with reference TRBV2 and TRBJ2-7 gives the whole variable domain EPEVTQTPSHQVTQMGQEVILRCVPISNHLYFYWYRQILGQKVEFLVSFYNNEISEKSEIFDDQFSVERPDGSNFTLKIRSTKLEDSAMYFCASRFVQNEQYFGPGTRLTVT.

J is TRBJ2-7 and V is TRBV5-4; TRBD2 agrees at 11 bases. Looked up from germline, CDR1 is SGHNT and CDR2 is YYREEE (reference sequence). V was pared by 4 bases and J by 3 bases, with 6 bases of the junction left unmatched. The CDR3 is made up of 15 amino acids. The CDR3 DNA reads as TGTGCCAGCAGCCCCCTAGGACTAGCGGGCTACGAGCAGTACTTC. Protein sequence: CASSPLGLAGYEQYF.

The V and J genes are TRBV6-5 and TRBJ2-7; 10 bases map to TRBD2. CDR3 size: 14 residues. Trimming cost V 7 bases and J 0 bases; bases outside gene matches: 3. Germline CDR1 is MNHEY and CDR2 is SVGAGI. CDR3 sequence: CASNPSGSSYEQYF. The CDR3 nucleotides are TGTGCCAGCAACCCTAGCGGGAGCTCCTACGAGCAGTACTTC.

The chain carries TRBV30 and TRBJ2-1; TRBD2 matches at 7 bases. Germline V lookup: CDR1 GTSNPN, CDR2 SVGIG (reference sequence). The CDR3 is 17 residues long. J lost 7 bases, V lost 1 base, and 16 bases had no gene match. CDR3 DNA sequence: TGTGCCTGGAGTGCCGAACTGTCCCTACTAGCGAGGAATGAGCAGTTCTTC. As protein: CAWSAELSLLARNEQFF. The full variable domain, in which reference TRBV30 and TRBJ2-1 provide the parts outside the CDR3, is SQTIHQWPATLVQPVGSPLSLECTVEGTSNPNLYWYRQAAGRGLQLLFYSVGIGQISSEVPQNLSASRPQDRQFILSSKKLLLSDSGFYLCAWSAELSLLARNEQFFGPGTRLTVL.

Comment on this clone: One end of the junction does not line up with germline, which may come from a read error. J is TRBJ1-1 and V is TRBV6-5; TRBD1 agrees at 8 bases. Germline lookup yields CDR1 MNHEY and CDR2 SVGAGI. The CDR3 is 15 residues long. This CDR3 is CASSLNPGGFAEASF. CDR3 nucleotide sequence: TGTGCCAGCAGTTTAAACCCAGGGGGCTTCGCTGAAGCTTCCTTT.

This chain joins TRBV4-1 and TRBJ2-5, with D unresolved. The V gene's germline CDR1 is MGHRA and CDR2 YSYEKL. V lost 2 bases and J lost 5, with 15 bases in between. The CDR3 contains 15 residues. For the CDR3, the DNA is TGCGCCAGCAGCCAAAGATCCCTCCTCGGGGAGACCCAGTACTTC. Encoded protein: CASSQRSLLGETQYF.

J is TRBJ1-5 and V is TRBV2; D unclear. The V gene lost 2 bases and the J gene lost 5 bases, with 10 bases spanning the gap. In germline, CDR1 is SNHLY, CDR2 FYNNEI. The CDR3 is made up of 14 amino acids. This chain's CDR3 is CASSERLGDQPQHF. In DNA, the CDR3 is TGTGCCAGCAGTGAACGGTTAGGAGATCAGCCCCAGCATTTT.

The chain couples TRBV27 to TRBJ2-3; D is unresolved. Trimming removed 6 bases from V and 4 bases from J, with 17 bases in between. CDR1 is MNHEY, CDR2 SMNVEV, per germline (reference sequence). This CDR3 is built from 15 residues. The CDR3 here is CASRTVQNSPDTQYF. Here the CDR3 DNA reads TGTGCCAGCAGGACTGTACAGAACTCCCCAGATACGCAGTATTTT.

This clone was seen only a few times. The chain employs TRBV5-6 and TRBJ1-4; 9 nucleotides line up with TRBD1. CDR3 size: 14 residues. The germline CDR1 and CDR2 sequences are SGHDT and YYEEEE. The ends lost 3 bases at V and 5 bases at J; junction bases unmatched: 2. The CDR3 loop reads CASSYGTGNEKLFF. The CDR3 DNA sequence: TGTGCCAGCAGCTACGGGACAGGGAATGAAAAACTGTTTTTT.

The sample holds a few counts of this clone. The V gene is TRBV19, the J gene TRBJ1-5; 7 positions match TRBD1. The CDR3 is made up of 15 amino acids. CDR1 is LNHDA, CDR2 SQIVND, per germline (reference sequence). V was clipped by 7 bases and J by 1 base; unmatched bases: 7. The CDR3 spells CASTTTQGSNQPQHF. The CDR3 nucleotides are TGTGCCAGTACCACGACACAGGGGAGCAATCAGCCCCAGCATTTT.

The chain couples TRBV4-1 to TRBJ1-4; D ambiguous. V lost 8 bases and J 4 bases, leaving 17 bases between the germline ends. Germline V gene sequence: CDR1 MGHRA, CDR2 YSYEKL. This CDR3 is built from 15 residues. The CDR3 reads CASRKSGGFNEKLFF. CDR3 DNA: TGCGCCAGCCGCAAATCGGGAGGGTTTAATGAAAAACTGTTTTTT.

The rearrangement links TRBV27 to TRBJ2-5; D possibly corresponds to TRBD2 (6 bases). The CDR3 runs 13 residues. Germline V gene data show CDR1 as MNHEY and CDR2 as SMNVEV (reference sequence). Trimming cost V 3 bases and J 11 bases, with 16 bases left between them. Here the CDR3 reads CASSFGPPGEQYF. DNA of the CDR3: TGTGCCAGCAGTTTCGGCCCTCCGGGGGAGCAGTACTTC.

The rearrangement uses TRBV2 and TRBJ1-1, with a tentative D call TRBD1 (5 bases). The ends were cut back, 4 bases at V and 8 bases at J, with 8 bases in the middle. Per germline, CDR1 SNHLY and CDR2 FYNNEI. The CDR3 runs 11 residues. The CDR3 DNA follows: TGTGCCAGCAGTGTACAGGAGGAAGCTTTCTTT. As protein: CASSVQEEAFF.

The chain combines TRBV2 with TRBJ1-2; D unclear. There are 13 residues in the CDR3. CDR1 is SNHLY, CDR2 FYNNEI, per germline. The V and J ends lost 4 bases and 3 bases respectively, with 9 bases between them. The CDR3 coding sequence is TGTGCCAGCAGTGGCAGGCCCGACTATGGCTACACCTTC. It is translated as CASSGRPDYGYTF.

V is TRBV7-8 and J is TRBJ1-5, with a possible D match to TRBD1 (5 bases). V gave up 0 bases and J gave up 6 bases, with 21 bases separating them. The CDR3 is made up of 18 amino acids. Germline values: CDR1 SGHVS, CDR2 FQNEAQ. The CDR3 sequence: CASSLAFPGGAGGQPQHF. The CDR3 coding sequence is TGTGCCAGCAGCTTAGCGTTTCCAGGAGGGGCCGGCGGTCAGCCCCAGCATTTT.